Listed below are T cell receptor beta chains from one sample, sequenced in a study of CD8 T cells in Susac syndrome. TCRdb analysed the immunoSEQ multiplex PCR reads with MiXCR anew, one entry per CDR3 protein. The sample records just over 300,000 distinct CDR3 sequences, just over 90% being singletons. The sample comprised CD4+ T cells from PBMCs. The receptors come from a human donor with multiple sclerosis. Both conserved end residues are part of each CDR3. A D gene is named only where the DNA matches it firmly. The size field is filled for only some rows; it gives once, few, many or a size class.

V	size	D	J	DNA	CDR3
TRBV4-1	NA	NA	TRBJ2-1	TGCGCCAGCAGCCAACTTCCCGGAATCAAGCGCACCCCCTACAATGAGCAGTTCTTC	CASSQLPGIKRTPYNEQFF
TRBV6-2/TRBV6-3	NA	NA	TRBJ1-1	TGTGCCAGCAGTCCAGGGGTTTTGGCTGAAGCTTTCTTT	CASSPGVLAEAFF
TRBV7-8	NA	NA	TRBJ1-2	TGTGCCAGCAGCCACAGGGAAGCAATCTCCTATGGCTACACCTTC	CASSHREAISYGYTF
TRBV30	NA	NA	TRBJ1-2	TGTGCCTGGAACCCTGTCCGGCCTTATGGCTACACCTTC	CAWNPVRPYGYTF
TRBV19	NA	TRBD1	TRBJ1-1	TGTGCCAGTAGTACAGGGGGTCACACTGAAGCTTTCTTT	CASSTGGHTEAFF
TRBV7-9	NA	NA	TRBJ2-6	TGTGCCAGCAGCCCAGTTCTTTTTGGGGCTGGGGCCAACGTCCTGACTTTC	CASSPVLFGAGANVLTF
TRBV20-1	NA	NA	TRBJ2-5	TGCAGTGCTAGAGATTGGGCTAATCAAGAGACCCAGTACTTC	CSARDWANQETQYF
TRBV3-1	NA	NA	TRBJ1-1	TGTGCCAGCAGCGGAAGAGACAGAAACACTGAAGCTTTCTTT	CASSGRDRNTEAFF
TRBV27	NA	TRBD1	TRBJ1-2	TGTGCCAGCAGTTTAACACGGACAGGGGGTTATGGCTACACCTTC	CASSLTRTGGYGYTF
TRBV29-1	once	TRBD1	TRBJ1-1	TGCAGCGCTAGCACAGGGGGCGACACTGAAGCTTTCTTT	CSASTGGDTEAFF
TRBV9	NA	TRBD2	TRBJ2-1	TGTGCCAGCAGCCCCCGGCCTGGCGGGGGGATTGTTGAGCAGTTCTTC	CASSPRPGGGIVEQFF
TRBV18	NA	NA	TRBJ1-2	TGTGCCAGCTCACCATTAAATGGGGATGGCTACACCTTC	CASSPLNGDGYTF
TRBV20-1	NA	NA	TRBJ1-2	TGCAGTGCTAGTGTCTCGCTTTCTAACTATGGCTACACCTTC	CSASVSLSNYGYTF
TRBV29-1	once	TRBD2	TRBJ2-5	TGCAGCGTTGAAGTTCTAGCGGGAGGGATGGGGCAGCACTTC	CSVEVLAGGMGQHF
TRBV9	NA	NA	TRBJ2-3	TGTGCCAGCTCAATCAGAGGGGACCCGACCAAAAATACGCAGTATTTT	CASSIRGDPTKNTQYF
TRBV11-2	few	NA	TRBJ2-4	TGTGCCAGCAGCTCACTCGGCGGACGCGCCAAAAACATTCAGTACTTC	CASSSLGGRAKNIQYF
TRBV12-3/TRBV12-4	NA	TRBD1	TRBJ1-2	TGTGCCAGCAGTCCCCGGGGACAGGGCATCTATGGCTACACCTTC	CASSPRGQGIYGYTF
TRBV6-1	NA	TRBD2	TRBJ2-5	TGTGCCAGCAGCAGTAGCGGGAGAGAAGAGACCCAGTACTTC	CASSSSGREETQYF
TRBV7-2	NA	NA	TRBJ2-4	TGTGCCAGCAGCTTAGAATCCTTAGGAGCCAAAAACATTCAGTACTTC	CASSLESLGAKNIQYF
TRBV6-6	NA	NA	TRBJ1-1	TGTGCCAGCAGTTACTCTACCACTGAAGCTTTCTTT	CASSYSTTEAFF
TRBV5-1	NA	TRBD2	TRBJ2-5	TGCGCCAGCAGCTTGACTAGCGGGGGTGCTAAGACCCAGTACTTC	CASSLTSGGAKTQYF
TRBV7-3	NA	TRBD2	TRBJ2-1	TGTGCCAGCAGCGCGATTCCGGGACTAGCTGTCAATGAGCAGTTCTTC	CASSAIPGLAVNEQFF
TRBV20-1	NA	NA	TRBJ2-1	TGCAGTGCTACAGGATACAATGAGCAGTTCTTC	CSATGYNEQFF
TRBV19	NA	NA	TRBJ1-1	TGTGCCAGTAGTAACCAGCCCATGAACACTGAAGCTTTCTTT	CASSNQPMNTEAFF
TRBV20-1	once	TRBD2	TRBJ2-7	TGCAGTGCCCCCGGGGGGGTAGCTCGCAACGAGCAGTACTTC	CSAPGGVARNEQYF
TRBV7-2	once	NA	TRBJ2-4	TGTGCCAGCAGCTTAGCGCTCCTAAACCCCAAAAACATTCAGTACTTC	CASSLALLNPKNIQYF
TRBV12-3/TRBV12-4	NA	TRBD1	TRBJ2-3	TGTGCCAGCAGTTTAGGGGACAGACGACGATATAGCACAGATACGCAGTATTTT	CASSLGDRRRYSTDTQYF
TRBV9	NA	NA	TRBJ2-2	TGTGCCAGCAGCGTAGGAGACAGCAACACCGGGGAGCTGTTTTTT	CASSVGDSNTGELFF
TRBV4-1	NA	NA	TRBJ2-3	TGCGCCAGCAGGACAGGCCCGAGCACAGATACGCAGTATTTT	CASRTGPSTDTQYF
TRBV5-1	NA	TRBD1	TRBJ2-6	TGCGCCAGCAGCGGGGGACAGGTTGTTTCTGGGGCCAACGTCCTGACTTTC	CASSGGQVVSGANVLTF
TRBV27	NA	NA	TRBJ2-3	TGTGCCAGCAGGGTGACATTTTTGGCAGATACGCAGTATTTT	CASRVTFLADTQYF
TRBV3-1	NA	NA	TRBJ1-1	TGTGCCAGCAGCCAAGATCCGGGGGGCTGGTCTGAAGCTTTCTTT	CASSQDPGGWSEAFF
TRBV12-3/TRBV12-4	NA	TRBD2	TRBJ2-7	TGTGCCAGCAGCCTGGGACTAGCGGAGCTATACGAGCAGTACTTC	CASSLGLAELYEQYF
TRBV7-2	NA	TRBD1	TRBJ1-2	TGTGCCAGCAGCTTAGTTAGCCGGGGACAGGGCTTCTACACCTTC	CASSLVSRGQGFYTF
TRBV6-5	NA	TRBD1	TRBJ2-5	TGTGCCAGCAGCCAAACAGGGGTGAGGACCCAGTACTTC	CASSQTGVRTQYF
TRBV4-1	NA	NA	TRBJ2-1	TGCGCCAGCAGCCAAGAACAGGAGGAGGGCAATGAGCAGTTCTTC	CASSQEQEEGNEQFF
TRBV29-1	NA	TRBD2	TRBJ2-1	TGCAGCGTTGTTCCTCTAGCGGGAGTCTTCGGGGGTGAGCAGTTCTTC	CSVVPLAGVFGGEQFF
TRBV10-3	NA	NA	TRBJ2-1	TGTGCCATCAGTGAAGGGAGCCCCTACAATGAGCAGTTCTTC	CAISEGSPYNEQFF
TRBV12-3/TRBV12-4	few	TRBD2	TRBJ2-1	TGTGCCAGCAGTTTAGCGGGAGGGGATGAGCAGTTCTTC	CASSLAGGDEQFF
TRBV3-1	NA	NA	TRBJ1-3	TGTGCCAGCAGCCCACACGGACAGGGAAACACCATATATTTT	CASSPHGQGNTIYF
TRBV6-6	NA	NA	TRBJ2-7	TGTGCCAGCAGTTACGCCTATGGGGGGAGTCGGATCGAGCAGTACTTC	CASSYAYGGSRIEQYF
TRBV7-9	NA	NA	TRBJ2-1	TGTGCCAGCAGCTTAGAGTTCGGGGGAAATGAGCAGTTCTTC	CASSLEFGGNEQFF
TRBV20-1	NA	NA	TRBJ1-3	TGCAGTGCCCGGGCCTCGCGAGGAAACACCATATATTTT	CSARASRGNTIYF
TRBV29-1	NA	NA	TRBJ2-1	TGCAGCGTTGTCCCGGGATCCTACAATGAGCAGTTCTTC	CSVVPGSYNEQFF
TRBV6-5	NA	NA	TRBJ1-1	TGTGCCAGCAGTTGGGGCCAGGGCTGGGCTGAAGCTTTCTTT	CASSWGQGWAEAFF
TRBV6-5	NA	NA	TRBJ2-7	TGTGCCAGCAGCGCCCGTCCGGAGGTGGACTACGAGCAGTACTTC	CASSARPEVDYEQYF
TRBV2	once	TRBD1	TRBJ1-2	TGTGCCAGCAGTCTGGGACAGGGATACTATGGCTACACCTTC	CASSLGQGYYGYTF
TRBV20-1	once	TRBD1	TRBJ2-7	TGCAGTGCTAGATCCCAAACCGGGACAGAAACCTACGAGCAGTACTTC	CSARSQTGTETYEQYF
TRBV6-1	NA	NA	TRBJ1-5	TGTGCCAGCAGTGAAACGTGGTTTAGGAACAATCAGCCCCAGCATTTT	CASSETWFRNNQPQHF
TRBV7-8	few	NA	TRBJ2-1	TGTGCCAGCAGCTTAGGGAGTGAGCAGTTCTTC	CASSLGSEQFF
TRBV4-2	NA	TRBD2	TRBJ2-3	TGTGCCAGCAGCCAAGGGACTAGCGGGGGGCGAAGCACAGATACGCAGTATTTT	CASSQGTSGGRSTDTQYF
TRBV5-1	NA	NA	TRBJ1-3	TGCGCCAGCAGCTTGGCCGCAACTAGCTACTCTGGAAACACCATATATTTT	CASSLAATSYSGNTIYF
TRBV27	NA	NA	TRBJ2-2	TGTGCCAGCAAGGACCGCCGAACAAACACCGGGGAGCTGTTTTTT	CASKDRRTNTGELFF
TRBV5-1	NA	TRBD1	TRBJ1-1	TGCGCCAGCAGCGCGACAGGGGGTTTCGCTATGAACACTGAAGCTTTCTTT	CASSATGGFAMNTEAFF
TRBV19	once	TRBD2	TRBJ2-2	TGTGCCACCATCAGCGGGGGGGCTTCAGGCGGGGAGCTGTTTTTT	CATISGGASGGELFF
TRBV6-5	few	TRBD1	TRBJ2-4	TGTGCCAGCAGTTACAGACAGGGGGCAAACATTCAGTACTTC	CASSYRQGANIQYF
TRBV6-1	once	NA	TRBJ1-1	TGTGGACTGGCGACAAACGCGGACACTGAAGCTTTCTTT	CGLATNADTEAFF
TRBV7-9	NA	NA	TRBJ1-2	TGTGCCAGCGAGCCAGCCGGAAACTATGGAGGCTACACCTTC	CASEPAGNYGGYTF
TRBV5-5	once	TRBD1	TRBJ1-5	TGTGCCAGCAGCTTGGAAATCCGACAGGGGCGGTATCAGCCCCAGCATTTT	CASSLEIRQGRYQPQHF